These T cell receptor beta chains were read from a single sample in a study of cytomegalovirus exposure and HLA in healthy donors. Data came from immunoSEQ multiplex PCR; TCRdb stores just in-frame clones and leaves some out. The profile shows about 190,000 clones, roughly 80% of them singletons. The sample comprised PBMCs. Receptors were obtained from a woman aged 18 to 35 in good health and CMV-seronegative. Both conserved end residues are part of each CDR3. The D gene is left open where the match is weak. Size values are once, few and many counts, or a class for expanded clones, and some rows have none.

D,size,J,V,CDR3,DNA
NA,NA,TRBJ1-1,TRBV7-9,CASSKQGSYTEAFF,TGTGCCAGCAGCAAACAGGGATCATACACTGAAGCTTTCTTT
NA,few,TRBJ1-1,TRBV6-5,CASRYDSEGRTEAFF,TGTGCCAGCAGATACGATTCGGAGGGCAGGACTGAAGCTTTCTTT
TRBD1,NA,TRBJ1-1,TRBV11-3,CASSLGGGQGASTEAFF,TGTGCCAGCAGCTTAGGAGGGGGACAGGGGGCTTCCACTGAAGCTTTCTTT
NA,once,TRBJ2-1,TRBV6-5,CASSWERQEEQFF,TGTGCCAGTTCGTGGGAGCGGCAAGAAGAGCAGTTCTTC
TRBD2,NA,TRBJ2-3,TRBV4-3,CASSQNLAGDSDTQYF,TGCGCCAGCAGCCAGAACTTAGCGGGAGATTCAGATACGCAGTATTTT
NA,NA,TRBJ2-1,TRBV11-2,CASSFRPTTTVYNEQFF,TGTGCCAGCAGCTTCCGTCCGACCACTACCGTCTACAATGAGCAGTTCTTC
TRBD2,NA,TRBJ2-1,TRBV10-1,CASSESLAGGPREQFF,TGCGCCAGCAGTGAGTCGCTAGCGGGAGGGCCAAGGGAGCAGTTCTTC
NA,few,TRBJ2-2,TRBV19,CASSIVVGPGELFF,TGTGCCAGTAGTATAGTGGTCGGTCCCGGGGAGCTGTTTTTT
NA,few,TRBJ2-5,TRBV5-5,CASNPGGKGETQYF,TGTGCCAGCAATCCAGGGGGGAAAGGAGAGACCCAGTACTTC
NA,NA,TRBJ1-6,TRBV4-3,CASSQAAGGLSPLHF,TGCGCCAGCAGCCAAGCTGCGGGGGGGCTTTCACCCCTCCACTTT
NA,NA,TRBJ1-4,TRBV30,CAWTGPAGGEKLFF,TGTGCCTGGACCGGTCCAGCCGGGGGTGAAAAACTGTTTTTT
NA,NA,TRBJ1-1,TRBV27,CASSPQPGQTNTEAFF,TGTGCCAGCAGTCCCCAACCGGGACAAACAAACACTGAAGCTTTCTTT
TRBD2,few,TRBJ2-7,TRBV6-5,CASSSSGTSVEQYF,TGTGCCAGCAGTTCTTCCGGGACTAGCGTCGAGCAGTACTTC
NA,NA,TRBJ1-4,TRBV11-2,CASRRQVGDEKLFF,TGTGCCAGCAGGCGACAGGTCGGCGATGAAAAACTGTTTTTT
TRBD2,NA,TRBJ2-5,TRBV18,CASSKNPGLERETQYF,TGTGCCAGCTCAAAGAATCCGGGACTAGAGCGGGAGACCCAGTACTTC
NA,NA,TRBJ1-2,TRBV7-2,CASSQGQLFYGYTF,TGTGCCAGCAGCCAGGGACAACTTTTCTATGGCTACACCTTC
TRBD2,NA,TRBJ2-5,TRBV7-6,CASSLARRREYQETQYF,TGTGCCAGCAGCTTAGCTCGAAGGCGGGAGTACCAAGAGACCCAGTACTTC
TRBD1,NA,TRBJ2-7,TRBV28,CASSRAGTGSYEQYF,TGTGCCAGCAGCCGGGCCGGGACAGGGAGCTACGAGCAGTACTTC
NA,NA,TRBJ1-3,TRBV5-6,CASSYEGAAFSGNTIYF,TGTGCCAGCAGCTACGAAGGGGCGGCCTTCTCTGGAAACACCATATATTTT
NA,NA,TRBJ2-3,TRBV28,CASRVGDRTVRLITDTQYF,TGTGCCAGCAGAGTGGGAGACCGGACAGTCAGGTTAATTACAGATACGCAGTATTTT
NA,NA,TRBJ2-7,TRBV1,CTSSQGGTSGRYEQYF,TGCACCAGCAGCCAGGGCGGGACTAGCGGGAGGTACGAGCAGTACTTC
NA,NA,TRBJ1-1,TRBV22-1,CPGSAPPDTEAFF,TGTCCTGGGAGCGCACCCCCCGACACTGAAGCTTTCTTT
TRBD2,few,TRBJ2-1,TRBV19,CACLAGEGEQFF,TGTGCCTGCTTAGCGGGAGAGGGTGAGCAGTTCTTC
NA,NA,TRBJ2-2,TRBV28,CASRGDLYGGELFF,TGTGCCAGCCGAGGGGACTTATACGGCGGGGAGCTGTTTTTT
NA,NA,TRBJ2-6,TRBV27,CASSPRTILSGANVLTF,TGTGCCAGCAGCCCTAGAACTATCCTCTCTGGGGCCAACGTCCTGACTTTC
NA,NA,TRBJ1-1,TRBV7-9,CASRPDPRVNTEAFF,TGTGCCAGCAGACCCGATCCCAGGGTGAACACTGAAGCTTTCTTT
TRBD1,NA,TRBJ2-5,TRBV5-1,CASSFDRELGETQYF,TGCGCCAGCAGCTTCGACAGGGAGTTGGGAGAGACCCAGTACTTC
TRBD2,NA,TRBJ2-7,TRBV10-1,CASSESRVSGLNEQYF,TGCGCCAGCAGTGAGTCGAGAGTTAGCGGGTTAAACGAGCAGTACTTC
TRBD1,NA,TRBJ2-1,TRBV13,CASSPGTDNEQFF,TGTGCCAGCAGCCCCGGGACAGACAATGAGCAGTTCTTC
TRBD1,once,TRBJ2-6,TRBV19,CASSKPTPGTGLYVLTF,TGTGCCAGTAGTAAACCAACGCCCGGGACAGGGCTTTACGTCCTGACTTTC
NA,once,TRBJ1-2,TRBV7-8,CASSLGTGSRGYTF,TGTGCCAGCAGCTTAGGGACCGGGAGTAGAGGCTACACCTTC
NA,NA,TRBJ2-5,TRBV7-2,CASGRVVLLPYQETQYF,TGTGCCAGCGGGCGGGTCGTCCTTCTTCCGTACCAAGAGACCCAGTACTTC
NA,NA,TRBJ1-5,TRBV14,CASSQGQDLFYSNQPQHF,TGTGCCAGCAGCCAAGGACAGGACCTCTTTTATAGCAATCAGCCCCAGCATTTT
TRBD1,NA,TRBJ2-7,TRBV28,CASSFGGQAYEQYF,TGTGCCAGCAGTTTCGGCGGACAGGCCTACGAGCAGTACTTC
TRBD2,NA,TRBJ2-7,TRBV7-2,CASSPAGGPSYEQYF,TGTGCCAGCAGCCCCGCGGGGGGACCGTCCTACGAGCAGTACTTC
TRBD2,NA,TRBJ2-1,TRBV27,CASSLLAGYNEQFF,TGTGCCAGCAGTCTCCTAGCGGGGTACAATGAGCAGTTCTTC
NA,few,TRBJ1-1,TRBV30,CAWELNTEAFF,TGTGCCTGGGAGTTGAACACTGAAGCTTTCTTT
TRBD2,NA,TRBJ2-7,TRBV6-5,CASSMTSGREQYF,TGTGCCAGCAGCATGACTAGCGGGAGGGAGCAGTACTTC
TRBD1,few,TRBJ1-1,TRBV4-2,CASSQNRGLNTEAFF,TGTGCCAGCAGCCAAAACAGGGGCCTGAACACTGAAGCTTTCTTT
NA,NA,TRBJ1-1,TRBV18,CASSPVQGNTEAFF,TGTGCCAGCTCACCAGTACAGGGGAACACTGAAGCTTTCTTT
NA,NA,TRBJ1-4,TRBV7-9,CASSRDLSNEKLFF,TGTGCCAGCAGTCGAGATCTTTCTAATGAAAAACTGTTTTTT